These 10 T cell receptor beta chains came from one sample sequenced in a study of T cells in Graves' hyperthyroidism and ophthalmopathy. Authors of the study amplified TCR beta CDR3 regions from RNA transcripts. Researchers ran a first-round RT-PCR on the TCR CDR3 using the HTBI primer set. TCRdb ran MiXCR on the multiplex PCR reads and lists one entry per CDR3 protein. The sample has hundreds of thousands of distinct CDR3 sequences, nearly 45% seen once; the top ten hold about 7%. Sequenced: peripheral blood or thyroid tissue (not recorded which). The receptor source for this set is an adult man with Graves' disease, either hyperthyroidism or ophthalmopathy (not recorded which).

There are a few counts of this clonotype. This chain joins TRBV20-1 and TRBJ2-7; 8 bases are shared with TRBD1. Germline assignment: CDR1 DFQATT and CDR2 SNEGSKA (reference sequence). The CDR3 has 13 residues. Losses at the gene ends were 7 bases for V and 2 bases for J; bases not matched to a gene: 7. CDR3: CSVRGQGAYEQYF. CDR3 sequence (DNA): TGCAGTGTTCGAGGACAGGGCGCCTACGAGCAGTACTTC.

The chain joins TRBV20-1 to TRBJ2-2; D is undetermined. The CDR3 has 14 residues. The germline V and J ends were trimmed by 3 bases and 1 base, with 9 bases remaining between them. CDR1 DFQATT and CDR2 SNEGSKA come from the germline V gene (reference sequence). The CDR3 sequence: CSARGIGNTGELFF. The DNA for the CDR3 is TGCAGTGCTAGGGGTATCGGGAACACCGGGGAGCTGTTTTTT.

J is TRBJ1-2 and V is TRBV25-1; TRBD1 aligns across 7 bases. The CDR3 extends over 14 amino acids. After removal of 4 bases from V and 3 bases from J, the junction contained 5 bases not matched to a gene. The germline V gene has CDR1 MGHDK and CDR2 SYGVNS. CDR3 bases: TGTGCCAGCAGTGCATCCACAGGGGACTATGGCTACACCTTC. Protein: CASSASTGDYGYTF.

This clonotype was counted at least ten times. The gene calls are TRBV7-9 and TRBJ2-5, with a possible D match to TRBD1 (6 bases). The germline CDR1 and CDR2 sequences are SEHNR and FQNEAQ (reference sequence). This CDR3 region has 13 residues. Trimming shortened V by 5 bases and J by 4 bases, and 11 bases separated the two germline ends. This CDR3 reads CASSTNRVETQYF. CDR3 sequence (DNA): TGTGCCAGCAGCACAAACAGGGTAGAGACCCAGTACTTC. The variable domain in full, completed from reference TRBV7-9 and TRBJ2-5, reads DTGVSQNPRHKITKRGQNVTFRCDPISEHNRLYWYRQTLGQGPEFLTYFQNEAQLEKSRLLSDRFSAERPKGSFSTLEIQRTEQGDSAMYLCASSTNRVETQYFGPGTRLLVL.

The V gene is TRBV19, the J gene TRBJ1-5, with TRBD1 as a possible D gene (6 bases). V was pared by 5 bases and J by 5 bases, with 10 bases between. The CDR3 contains 13 residues. Germline V gene data show CDR1 as LNHDA and CDR2 as SQIVND (reference sequence). CDR3 coding DNA: TGTGCCAGTAGTGTACAGGGTGATCAGCCCCAGCATTTT. Its protein product is CASSVQGDQPQHF. Supplemented by reference TRBV19 and TRBJ1-5, the full variable domain reads DGGITQSPKYLFRKEGQNVTLSCEQNLNHDAMYWYRQDPGQGLRLIYYSQIVNDFQKGDIAEGYSVSREKKESFPLTVTSAQKNPTAFYLCASSVQGDQPQHFGDGTRLSIL.

As regards this clonotype: A much bigger clone sits one base away, suggesting this may be a read error. V and J are TRBV2 and TRBJ2-7; tentatively, D is TRBD2 (7 bases). Germline-derived CDR1 and CDR2 are SNHLY and FYNNEI. The CDR3 extends over 15 amino acids. V was pared by 6 bases and J by 0 bases, with 15 bases between. This CDR3 is CASSNGGPISYEQYF. The CDR3 DNA reads TGTGCCAGCAGCAACGGGGGGCCGATCTCCTACGAGCAGTACTTC.

This clonotype appeared a single time. The chain has TRBV2 and TRBJ2-5; D could derive from TRBD1 or TRBD2 (5 bases each). CDR1 SNHLY and CDR2 FYNNEI come from the germline V gene. The CDR3 is 14 amino acids. Trimming took off 4 bases at V and 10 bases at J, with 19 bases between the two ends. The DNA of the CDR3 is TGTGCCAGCAGTGGGTCAGGGCCCTCGGGGCACCAGTACTTC. Encoded protein: CASSGSGPSGHQYF.

This clonotype was picked up a small number of times. This chain connects TRBV12-3 or TRBV12-4 to TRBJ1-2, with 10 nucleotides matching TRBD1. With V trimmed by 5 bases and J by 1 base, 7 bases remained unmatched. The CDR3 has 16 amino acids. This CDR3 is CASSRDRGRGNYGYTF. The CDR3 DNA sequence: TGTGCCAGCAGTCGGGACAGGGGCAGGGGTAACTATGGCTACACCTTC.

This clonotype was seen a handful of times. Just one base apart from a much larger clone, this may be a read error. This chain links TRBV25-1 with TRBJ2-7; 7 positions match TRBD2. CDR3 length: 12 amino acids. CDR1 MGHDK and CDR2 SYGVNS come from the germline V gene. CDR3 in amino acids: CVSSGVPYEQYF. For the CDR3, the DNA is TGTGTCTCGAGCGGGGTTCCCTACGAGCAGTACTTC.

In its sample, this clonotype was seen a few times. One junction end disagrees with the germline gene, perhaps due to a read error. This chain joins TRBV7-9 and TRBJ2-7, with 11 bases aligning to TRBD2. CDR3 length equals 15 residues. Germline-derived CDR1 and CDR2 are SEHNR and FQNEAQ (reference sequence). CDR3 in DNA: TGTGCCAGCAGCCTAGCGGGAGGACCCACGGGGGAGCAGTACTTC. Translation: CASSLAGGPTGEQYF.